This T cell receptor beta chain is from a study of blood T cell repertoires in COVID-19. Study background: Whether acute or convalescent, the COVID-19 samples came from the United States, Italy and Spain. In each case, the material was cDNA or gDNA derived from T cells, B-cell-depleted T cells, or PBMCs.

Clones were read by immunoSEQ multiplex PCR, and TCRdb kept only the in-frame ones, dropping some. This repertoire shows over 150,000 clones, 75% to 90% found once; its top ten account for 6.5% to 9%. The ends were cut back, 2 bases at V and 4 bases at J, with 7 bases in the middle. The CDR3 contains 13 residues. Germline V CDR1 and CDR2: SGHTA, FQGTGA. Seattle patients were enrolled during active infection and followed longitudinally. The receptor's source is a woman in her thirties or forties with COVID-19, enrolled during active disease. The specimen sequenced was peripheral blood. V is TRBV7-3 and J is TRBJ2-3, with TRBD1 as a possible D gene (5 bases). CDR3 residues: CASSLLGPDTQYF. As DNA, the CDR3 is TGTGCCAGCAGCTTACTGGGGCCAGATACGCAGTATTTT. The full variable domain, in which reference TRBV7-3 and TRBJ2-3 provide the parts outside the CDR3, is GAGVSQTPSNKVTEKGKYVELRCDPISGHTALYWYRQSLGQGPEFLIYFQGTGAADDSGLPNDRFFAVRPEGSVSTLKIQRTERGDSAVYLCASSLLGPDTQYFGPGTRLTVL.